Listed here are 14 T cell receptor beta chains from one sample, sequenced in a study of PD-L1 blockade in urothelial cancer. The repertoire was sequenced with immunoSEQ multiplex PCR; TCRdb's copy has only in-frame clones and lacks some. The sample carries about 71,000 clones, 85% to 90% recorded once. The material was PBMCs, obtained around atezolizumab (anti-PD-L1) treatment. The source of these receptors is a man in his sixties with urothelial cancer.

The count of this clone is one. The J gene is TRBJ2-7, the V gene TRBV27; D gene ambiguous. Deletions cut 0 bases from V and 7 bases from J, with 16 bases between. The CDR3 loop spans 15 amino acids. Germline lookup yields CDR1 MNHEY and CDR2 SMNVEV (reference sequence). In DNA, the CDR3 is TGTGCCAGCAGTTTATCTCCAGCGTCCCCTGGGGAGCAGTACTTC. It encodes CASSLSPASPGEQYF.

This clone was detected only a few times. V and J are TRBV10-2 and TRBJ1-5; tentatively, D is TRBD1 (6 bases). This CDR3 spans 13 amino acids. Germline V gene data show CDR1 as WSHSY and CDR2 as SAAADI. Deletions cut 0 bases from V and 9 bases from J, with 9 bases between. CDR3 in DNA: TGCGCCAGCAGTGAGTCGGACAGAGGGCCCCAGCATTTT. Translating gives CASSESDRGPQHF.

V usage is TRBV11-2 and J usage is TRBJ2-7, with 8 nucleotides matching TRBD1. Trimming cost V 4 bases and J 5 bases; bases outside gene matches: 10. CDR1 is SGHAT and CDR2 is FQNNGV in the germline V gene. CDR3 length equals 15 residues. The CDR3 bases are TGTGCCAGCAGCTCCCTGGAGGACAGGGACCACGAGCAGTACTTC. Amino acids: CASSSLEDRDHEQYF.

The chain joins TRBV7-8 to TRBJ2-3; 8 bases agree with TRBD2. Per germline, CDR1 SGHVS and CDR2 FQNEAQ. The CDR3 consists of 16 residues. The J segment lost 4 bases and the V segment lost 1 base, leaving 7 bases of the junction unmatched. The CDR3 DNA is TGTGCCAGCAGCTTAGTGGAGGGCGGGGGGTCAGATACGCAGTATTTT. Its translation is CASSLVEGGGSDTQYF.

The gene calls are TRBV2 and TRBJ2-7; weak D call: TRBD1 (5 bases). Germline V gene data show CDR1 as SNHLY and CDR2 as FYNNEI. The CDR3 covers 15 residues. The V end was cut by 4 bases, the J end by 1 base, with 14 bases between. CDR3 amino acids: CASSGAGQFSYEQYF. Here the CDR3 DNA reads TGTGCCAGCAGTGGAGCAGGACAATTTTCCTACGAGCAGTACTTC.

This chain connects TRBV19 to TRBJ2-2; 10 bases agree with TRBD2. This CDR3 contains 14 residues. Germline V lookup: CDR1 LNHDA, CDR2 SQIVND (reference sequence). V gave up 5 bases and J gave up 6 bases; unmatched junction bases: 3. CDR3 coding DNA: TGTGCCAGTAGTGGGCTAGCGGGAGCCGGGGAGCTGTTTTTT. Translation gives CASSGLAGAGELFF.

The rearrangement joins TRBV6-4 to TRBJ2-6, with TRBD1 as a possible D gene (5 bases). The CDR3 contains 15 residues. With 5 bases removed from V and 2 bases from J, the gap between germline ends came to 10 bases. Germline CDR1 reads MRHNA; CDR2 reads SNTAGT. CDR3 sequence: CASSPDSAGANVLTF. CDR3 nucleotide sequence: TGTGCCAGCAGTCCCGACAGCGCTGGGGCCAACGTCCTGACTTTC.

The J gene is TRBJ1-2, the V gene TRBV27; D is perhaps TRBD1 (5 bases). Trimming removed 5 bases from V and 8 bases from J, with 18 bases in between. Germline CDR1 and CDR2: MNHEY and SMNVEV (reference sequence). This CDR3 has 14 residues. The CDR3 DNA reads TGTGCCAGCAGTCAAGAACGGGGACTCGGCGGCTACACCTTC. This gives the protein CASSQERGLGGYTF.

V is TRBV2 and J is TRBJ1-1; 10 nucleotides match TRBD1. With 9 bases clipped from V and 4 bases from J, the junction kept 8 bases outside the gene matches. Germline values: CDR1 SNHLY, CDR2 FYNNEI. This CDR3 is built from 14 residues. In nucleotides, the CDR3 is TGTGCCAGTTTGACAGGGGGCAGCGGCACTGAAGCTTTCTTT. Residues: CASLTGGSGTEAFF.

The chain combines TRBV14 with TRBJ2-1; D is undetermined. The germline CDR1 and CDR2 sequences are SGHDN and FVKESK. Trimming took off 1 base at V and 10 bases at J, with 17 bases between the two ends. The length of the CDR3 is 15 residues. In DNA form, the CDR3 reads TGTGCCAGCAGCCAAGGAGTTTTTAGGCAGGCAGAGCAGTTCTTC. Translated: CASSQGVFRQAEQFF.

The chain joins TRBV15 to TRBJ1-3; D perhaps matches TRBD1 (5 bases). The CDR3 is 16 residues long. Germline V gene data show CDR1 as LNHNV and CDR2 as YYDKDF (reference sequence). V lost 0 bases and J 2 bases, leaving 11 bases between the germline ends. CDR3 loop: CATSRERGVTGNTIYF. The CDR3 DNA is TGTGCCACCAGCAGAGAGCGGGGGGTAACTGGAAACACCATATATTTT.

This clone was recorded a few times. J is TRBJ2-7 and V is TRBV28, with TRBD2 matching 13 bases. This CDR3 contains 19 residues. CDR1 and CDR2 (germline): MDHEN, SYDVKM. Trimming at V came to 1 base and at J to 1 base, leaving 10 bases not matched to a gene. The CDR3 is CASSLSGPTSGRPSYEQYF. CDR3 DNA: TGTGCCAGCAGTTTATCAGGGCCGACTAGCGGGAGGCCATCCTACGAGCAGTACTTC.

The V call is TRBV5-6, the J call TRBJ1-6, with a weak D call TRBD1 (6 bases). The germline CDR1 and CDR2 sequences are SGHDT and YYEEEE. V was clipped by 4 bases and J by 9 bases, with 23 bases between them. The CDR3 is 17 amino acids. The CDR3 DNA follows: TGTGCCAGCAGCAGAGCCCAGACAGGTGTATGGGGTTCACCCCTCCACTTT. The encoded protein is CASSRAQTGVWGSPLHF.

The count of this clone is one. The rearrangement uses TRBV4-1 and TRBJ2-1; 8 bases align to TRBD2. Trimming took 1 base from V and 9 from J; bases not matched to a gene: 14. This CDR3 has 17 amino acids. Germline loops: CDR1 MGHRA, CDR2 YSYEKL. The CDR3 protein is CASSQGTRGAVGGEQFF. Written as DNA, the CDR3 is TGCGCCAGCAGCCAAGGGACGCGGGGGGCCGTAGGGGGTGAGCAGTTCTTC.